Shown below are 29 T cell receptor beta chains from a single sample sequenced in a study of Ad26.COV2.S vaccination and SARS-CoV-2 variants (dated by TCRdb to about 2021). The sample's time point label, in plain terms: individuals recovered from natural SARS-CoV-2 infection. Receptor libraries were prepared by the immunoSEQ multiplex PCR assay. This is the immuneACCESS table as TCRdb keeps it, with only in-frame sequences that have V and J called. A part of the clones is gone; compared with another copy, unresolved V genes explain less than half, and the rest is unexplained. Across this sample there are about 180,000 clones, with around 90% seen only once. Under 7.5% of the sample goes to the ten largest clones. The specimen was peripheral blood, collected after recovery from COVID-19. These receptors originate from a human donor who had recovered from COVID-19.

The chain joins TRBV27 to TRBJ2-2, with TRBD2 matching over 9 bases. J lost 3 bases, V lost 3 bases, and 8 bases had no gene match. Germline CDR1 is MNHEY and CDR2 is SMNVEV (reference sequence). The CDR3 has 17 amino acids. The CDR3 loop is CASSLLTGLAHTGELFF. The CDR3 DNA reads TGTGCCAGCAGTTTGCTTACGGGACTAGCCCACACCGGGGAGCTGTTTTTT.

The CDR3 nucleotides are TGTGCCAGCAGCCTCCGGACAGGCTCTGGAAACACCATATATTTT. As protein: CASSLRTGSGNTIYF. The genes are TRBV7-9 and TRBJ1-3; 7 bases match TRBD1. This CDR3 has 15 residues. J gave up 0 bases and V 5 bases, and 4 bases lay outside the gene matches. Germline V gene lookup returns CDR1 SEHNR and CDR2 FQNEAQ (reference sequence).

V gene TRBV28 combines with J gene TRBJ2-7; D is perhaps TRBD1 (6 bases). CDR1 is MDHEN and CDR2 is SYDVKM in the germline V gene. The V end was cut by 6 bases, the J end by 5 bases, with 20 bases between. The CDR3 has 15 amino acids. The CDR3 DNA is TGTGCCAGCAGACTTAGACAGGTCCCCGAGGACGAGCAGTACTTC. Translated: CASRLRQVPEDEQYF. Full variable domain (missing parts from reference TRBV28 and TRBJ2-7): DVKVTQSSRYLVKRTGEKVFLECVQDMDHENMFWYRQDPGLGLRLIYFSYDVKMKEKGDIPEGYSVSREKKERFSLILESASTNQTSMYLCASRLRQVPEDEQYFGPGTRLTVT.

The rearrangement joins TRBV6-1 to TRBJ1-2; D possibly corresponds to TRBD1 (6 bases). V shed 7 bases and J shed 1 base, with 13 bases lying between them. The germline gives CDR1 MNHNS, CDR2 SASEGT. CDR3 size: 14 residues. CDR3 DNA sequence: TGTGCCAGCACCCCCGGACAGAGTAACTATGGCTACACCTTC. Its protein is CASTPGQSNYGYTF.

The chain joins TRBV14 to TRBJ1-1, with no clear D. Germline V CDR1 and CDR2: SGHDN, FVKESK. Trimming took 3 bases from V and 7 from J, leaving 15 bases between them. This CDR3 is built from 14 residues. CDR3 in DNA: TGTGCCAGCAGCCATACTTCGGGAGTCGGTGAAGCTTTCTTT. Translating it yields CASSHTSGVGEAFF.

V is TRBV7-8 and J is TRBJ1-1, with 9 nucleotides matching TRBD1. Per the germline V gene, CDR1 is SGHVS and CDR2 is FQNEAQ. V lost 5 bases to trimming and J lost 5 bases; unmatched junction nucleotides: 12. The CDR3 totals 16 residues. The CDR3 DNA sequence: TGTGCCAGCAGCCTAAAAGCGACAGGGGGAGGTACTGAAGCTTTCTTT. This encodes CASSLKATGGGTEAFF.

The gene calls are TRBV4-2 and TRBJ2-4; 9 bases are a match to TRBD2. Germline V gene data show CDR1 as LGHNA and CDR2 as YNFKEQ. Trimming took 0 bases from V and 5 from J; bases not matched to a gene: 5. This CDR3 comprises 16 residues. In DNA, the CDR3 is TGTGCCAGCAGCCAAGATCGGAAGCGGGGGGAAAACATTCAGTACTTC. Protein sequence: CASSQDRKRGENIQYF.

This chain uses TRBV29-1 with TRBJ1-2, with unresolved D. V was shortened by 4 bases and J by 4 bases, with 10 bases between the two germline ends. This CDR3 has 12 amino acids. The germline CDR1 and CDR2 sequences are SQVTM and ANQGSEA. CDR3 sequence reads: CSVVSPSYGYTF. CDR3 nucleotide sequence: TGCAGCGTTGTGAGTCCCTCCTATGGCTACACCTTC.

The rearrangement links TRBV5-6 to TRBJ2-5; D not certain. Germline CDR1 SGHDT, CDR2 YYEEEE. The V and J ends lost 4 bases and 2 bases respectively, with 9 bases between them. The CDR3 has 13 amino acids. The CDR3 sequence is CASSLVGQETQYF. In nucleotides, the CDR3 is TGTGCCAGCAGCCTCGTAGGGCAAGAGACCCAGTACTTC.

V gene TRBV5-8 combines with J gene TRBJ1-4; D is unresolved. This CDR3 is 12 amino acids long. Germline CDR1 SGHTS, CDR2 YDEGEE. Trimming stripped 4 bases from V and 8 bases from J, with 9 bases between. CDR3 sequence (DNA): TGTGCCAGCAGCCAGGACGGGGAAAAACTGTTTTTT. Translation gives CASSQDGEKLFF.

This clone has ten or more counts. Additional DNA sequences in this sample encode the identical CDR3. V and J are TRBV5-1 and TRBJ1-2, with D hard to call. The V end lost 4 bases, the J end lost 2 bases, and 12 bases lay between the germline ends. This CDR3 region has 14 residues. In germline, CDR1 is SGHRS, CDR2 YFSETQ. The chain's CDR3 is CASSPGRQNYGYTF. The CDR3 bases are TGCGCCAGCAGCCCTGGGAGGCAGAACTATGGCTACACCTTC.

This rearrangement joins TRBV4-2 to TRBJ2-1; a possible D gene is TRBD1 (5 bases). Germline V gene lookup returns CDR1 LGHNA and CDR2 YNFKEQ. Trimming pared 4 bases from V and 9 bases from J, leaving 13 bases between. CDR3 length: 13 residues. The CDR3 sequence: CASSLVGAGEQFF. The DNA for the CDR3 is TGTGCCAGCAGCCTAGTAGGGGCCGGTGAGCAGTTCTTC.

The chain couples TRBV27 to TRBJ1-2; the D is unclear. The CDR3 is made up of 11 amino acids. Germline CDR1 and CDR2: MNHEY and SMNVEV (reference sequence). V shed 5 bases and J shed 5 bases, with 6 bases lying between them. The CDR3 spells CASSQGYGYTF. CDR3 coding DNA: TGTGCCAGCAGTCAAGGATATGGCTACACCTTC.

This chain uses TRBV4-2 with TRBJ2-7, with 7 bases that match TRBD2. The CDR3 is 14 amino acids. Germline V gene data show CDR1 as LGHNA and CDR2 as YNFKEQ. Trimming at V came to 0 bases and at J to 4 bases, leaving 3 bases not matched to a gene. DNA of the CDR3: TGTGCCAGCAGCCAAGATCCGGGGGGATACGAGCAGTACTTC. It specifies CASSQDPGGYEQYF.

The V gene is TRBV6-2 or TRBV6-3, the J gene TRBJ1-1; tentatively, D is TRBD1 (5 bases). Between the trimmed V and J ends, which lost 1 base and 0 bases, there was a span of 12 bases. The CDR3 has 16 amino acids. Germline-derived CDR1 and CDR2 are MNHEY and SVGEGT. CDR3 protein: CASSYWVEGMNTEAFF. The DNA for the CDR3 is TGTGCCAGCAGTTACTGGGTCGAGGGGATGAACACTGAAGCTTTCTTT.

The chain carries TRBV9 and TRBJ2-7; D is ambiguous. V was shortened by 0 bases and J by 2 bases, with 12 bases between the two germline ends. CDR3 length: 15 residues. Germline CDR1 and CDR2: SGDLS and YYNGEE. The CDR3 DNA sequence: TGTGCCAGCAGCGTAGATGGGTCCCGAGCCTACGAGCAGTACTTC. This sequence encodes CASSVDGSRAYEQYF.

The chain couples TRBV7-9 to TRBJ2-1; 7 bases line up with TRBD2. The trim removed 5 bases at V and 2 bases at J, leaving 6 bases unmatched. The CDR3 consists of 15 residues. The germline gives CDR1 SEHNR, CDR2 FQNEAQ (reference sequence). The CDR3 sequence is CASSGGLAAYNEQFF. CDR3 coding DNA: TGTGCCAGCAGCGGTGGGCTAGCGGCCTACAATGAGCAGTTCTTC.

CDR3 coding DNA: TGCGCCAGCAGCTGGGACAGCACTAACTATGGCTACACCTTC. This encodes CASSWDSTNYGYTF. V is TRBV5-1 and J is TRBJ1-2, with 7 bases that match TRBD1. V shed 3 bases and J 0 bases; nucleotides not matched to a gene: 2. Germline assignment: CDR1 SGHRS and CDR2 YFSETQ. The CDR3 length is 14 residues. Based on the CDR3 plus reference TRBV5-1 and TRBJ1-2, the full variable domain is KAGVTQTPRYLIKTRGQQVTLSCSPISGHRSVSWYQQTPGQGLQFLFEYFSETQRNKGNFPGRFSGRQFSNSRSEMNVSTLELGDSALYLCASSWDSTNYGYTFGSGTRLTVV.

The V call is TRBV15, the J call TRBJ2-3, with D maybe TRBD1 (6 bases). The CDR3 consists of 13 residues. Germline CDR1 LNHNV, CDR2 YYDKDF (reference sequence). The germline V and J ends were trimmed by 2 bases and 5 bases, with 8 bases remaining between them. For the CDR3, the DNA is TGTGCCACCAGCAGAAGGGACATAGATACGCAGTATTTT. Translation: CATSRRDIDTQYF.

V usage is TRBV4-1 and J usage is TRBJ1-5, with a weak D call TRBD1 (5 bases). Trimming cost V 2 bases and J 1 base, with 15 bases left between them. This CDR3 contains 17 residues. Germline CDR1 is MGHRA and CDR2 is YSYEKL. This chain's CDR3 is CASSQLAPAGSNQPQHF. The CDR3 bases are TGCGCCAGCAGCCAATTAGCACCAGCAGGGAGCAATCAGCCCCAGCATTTT.

The chain has TRBV19 and TRBJ2-3, with TRBD1 matching over 7 bases. The CDR3 totals 15 residues. V was pared by 6 bases and J by 3 bases, with 9 bases of the junction left unmatched. The germline CDR1 and CDR2 sequences are LNHDA and SQIVND (reference sequence). The CDR3 DNA follows: TGTGCCAGTAGCTCCGACAGGGAAGGAACAGATACGCAGTATTTT. This encodes CASSSDREGTDTQYF. The whole variable domain, remainder taken from reference TRBV19 and TRBJ2-3, is DGGITQSPKYLFRKEGQNVTLSCEQNLNHDAMYWYRQDPGQGLRLIYYSQIVNDFQKGDIAEGYSVSREKKESFPLTVTSAQKNPTAFYLCASSSDREGTDTQYFGPGTRLTVL.

This chain joins TRBV6-6 and TRBJ2-2; D not certain. Trimming removed 6 bases at V and 6 bases at J, with 8 bases between. The CDR3 covers 12 residues. Germline V gene data show CDR1 as MNHNY and CDR2 as SVGAGI (reference sequence). In DNA, the CDR3 is TGTGCCAGCAGCCTCGGTTCCGGGGAGCTGTTTTTT. Translated: CASSLGSGELFF.

J is TRBJ1-5 and V is TRBV28, with D perhaps matching TRBD1 (5 bases). Between the trimmed V and J ends, which lost 2 bases and 3 bases, there was a span of 20 bases. The CDR3 runs 18 residues. Germline V gene sequence: CDR1 MDHEN, CDR2 SYDVKM. DNA of the CDR3: TGTGCCAGCAGTTTAGGAGTTAAGGGACCCTATAACAATCAGCCCCAGCATTTT. Translating it yields CASSLGVKGPYNNQPQHF.

The J gene is TRBJ2-5, the V gene TRBV12-3 or TRBV12-4; maybe TRBD1 (5 bases). The V gene lost 6 bases and the J gene lost 6 bases, with 14 bases spanning the gap. The CDR3 has 13 amino acids. CDR3 sequence (DNA): TGTGCCAGCAGCCCAGAAGGGGCAAAGACCCAGTACTTC. Translated, it gives CASSPEGAKTQYF.

The genes are TRBV2 and TRBJ1-2; 10 positions match TRBD1. The CDR3 is made up of 15 amino acids. CDR1 is SNHLY, CDR2 FYNNEI, per germline. Trimming at V came to 6 bases and at J to 1 base, leaving 5 bases not matched to a gene. The CDR3, as DNA: TGTGCCAGCAGCGCCGGGACAGGGGTTAACTATGGCTACACCTTC. Residues: CASSAGTGVNYGYTF.

The chain has TRBV11-2 and TRBJ1-4; D possibly corresponds to TRBD1 (6 bases). Deletions cut 6 bases from V and 6 bases from J, with 17 bases between. CDR3 size: 15 residues. The germline CDR1 and CDR2 sequences are SGHAT and FQNNGV. CDR3 protein: CASRDTGKGDEKLFF. CDR3 nucleotides: TGTGCCAGCAGGGATACAGGGAAGGGTGATGAAAAACTGTTTTTT.

This CDR3 is CASSFRGRPMNTEAFF. The CDR3 region has the DNA TGTGCCAGCAGTTTCAGGGGCCGCCCCATGAACACTGAAGCTTTCTTT. The chain employs TRBV7-8 and TRBJ1-1; weak D call: TRBD1 (6 bases). V shed 6 bases and J shed 0 bases, with 17 bases lying between them. Germline V lookup: CDR1 SGHVS, CDR2 FQNEAQ. The CDR3 spans 16 residues.

CDR3 amino acids: CASSEAHRGRMDGYTF. CDR3 DNA sequence: TGTGCCAGCAGCGAGGCTCACAGGGGAAGAATGGATGGCTACACCTTC. The rearrangement links TRBV7-9 to TRBJ1-2, with 7 bases that match TRBD1. The germline V gene encodes CDR1 SEHNR and CDR2 FQNEAQ (reference sequence). V dropped 5 bases and J dropped 6; count of bases not matched to a gene: 15. The CDR3 covers 16 residues. Supplemented by reference TRBV7-9 and TRBJ1-2, the full variable domain reads DTGVSQNPRHKITKRGQNVTFRCDPISEHNRLYWYRQTLGQGPEFLTYFQNEAQLEKSRLLSDRFSAERPKGSFSTLEIQRTEQGDSAMYLCASSEAHRGRMDGYTFGSGTRLTVV.

V and J are TRBV7-3 and TRBJ2-1, with D perhaps being TRBD1 or TRBD2 (5 bases each). Germline V CDR1 and CDR2: SGHTA, FQGTGA. The length of the CDR3 is 15 residues. V was trimmed by 4 bases and J by 5 bases, leaving 15 bases between them. CDR3 DNA sequence: TGTGCCAGCAGCTCGGGAAGGGGAAGAGACAATGAGCAGTTCTTC. Amino acid sequence: CASSSGRGRDNEQFF.